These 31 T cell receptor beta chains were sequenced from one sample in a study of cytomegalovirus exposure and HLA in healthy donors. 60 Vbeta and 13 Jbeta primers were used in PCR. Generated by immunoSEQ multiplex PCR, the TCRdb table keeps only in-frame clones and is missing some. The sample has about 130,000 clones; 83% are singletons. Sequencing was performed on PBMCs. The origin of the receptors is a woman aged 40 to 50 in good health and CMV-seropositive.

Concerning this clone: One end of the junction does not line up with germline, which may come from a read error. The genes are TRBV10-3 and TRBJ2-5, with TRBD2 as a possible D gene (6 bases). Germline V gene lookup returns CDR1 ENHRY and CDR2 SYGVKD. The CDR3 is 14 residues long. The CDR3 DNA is TGTGCCATCAGTGAGCGGGGACTCCAAGAGGCCCAGTACTTC. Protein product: CAISERGLQEAQYF.

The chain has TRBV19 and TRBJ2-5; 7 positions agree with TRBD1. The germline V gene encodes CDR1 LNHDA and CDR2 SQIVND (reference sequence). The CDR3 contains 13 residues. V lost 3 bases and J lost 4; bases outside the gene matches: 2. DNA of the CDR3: TGTGCCAGTAGTATTAGGGGGCTAGAGACCCAGTACTTC. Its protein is CASSIRGLETQYF.

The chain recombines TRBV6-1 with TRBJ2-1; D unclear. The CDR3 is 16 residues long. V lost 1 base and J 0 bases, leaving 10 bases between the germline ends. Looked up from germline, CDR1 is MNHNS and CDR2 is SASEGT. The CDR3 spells CASSEVLALSYNEQFF. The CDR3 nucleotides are TGTGCCAGCAGTGAAGTTTTGGCCCTCTCCTACAATGAGCAGTTCTTC.

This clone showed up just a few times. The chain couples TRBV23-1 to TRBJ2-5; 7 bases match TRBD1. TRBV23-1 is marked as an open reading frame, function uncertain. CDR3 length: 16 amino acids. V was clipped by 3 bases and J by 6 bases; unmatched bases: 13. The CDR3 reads CASSQMGQRFVKTQYF. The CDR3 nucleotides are TGCGCCAGCAGTCAGATGGGACAGCGGTTCGTAAAGACCCAGTACTTC.

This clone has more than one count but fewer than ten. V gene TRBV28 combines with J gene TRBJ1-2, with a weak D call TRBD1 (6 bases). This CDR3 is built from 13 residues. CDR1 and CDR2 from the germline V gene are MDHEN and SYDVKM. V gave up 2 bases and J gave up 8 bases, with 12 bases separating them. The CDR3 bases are TGTGCCAGCAGTTTAGACAGGTTTGGGGGCTACACCTTC. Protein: CASSLDRFGGYTF.

For the CDR3, the DNA is TGCGCCAGCAGGGTGTCTTCGGGAGCGGGTGATACGCAGTATTTT. This gives the protein CASRVSSGAGDTQYF. The chain joins TRBV10-2 to TRBJ2-3; D is possibly TRBD2 (6 bases). The CDR3 contains 15 residues. CDR1 WSHSY and CDR2 SAAADI come from the germline V gene. V was trimmed by 6 bases and J by 6 bases, leaving 19 bases between them.

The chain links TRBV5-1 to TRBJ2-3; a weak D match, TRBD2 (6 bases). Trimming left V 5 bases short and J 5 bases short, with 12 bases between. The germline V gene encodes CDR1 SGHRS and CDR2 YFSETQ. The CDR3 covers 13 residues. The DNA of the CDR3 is TGCGCCAGCAGGACGGAGGGGATAGATACGCAGTATTTT. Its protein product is CASRTEGIDTQYF.

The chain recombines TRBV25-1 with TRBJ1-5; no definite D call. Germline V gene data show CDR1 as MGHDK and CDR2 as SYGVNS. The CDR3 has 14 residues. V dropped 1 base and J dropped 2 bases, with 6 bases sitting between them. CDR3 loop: CASSEFEGNQPQHF. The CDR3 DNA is TGTGCCAGCAGTGAATTCGAGGGCAATCAGCCCCAGCATTTT.

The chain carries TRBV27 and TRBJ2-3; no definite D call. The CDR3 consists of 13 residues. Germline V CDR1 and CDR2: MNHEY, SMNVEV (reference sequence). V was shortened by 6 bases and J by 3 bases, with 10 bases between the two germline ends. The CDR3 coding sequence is TGTGCCAGCAGCCCAGGTCTGACAGATACGCAGTATTTT. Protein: CASSPGLTDTQYF.

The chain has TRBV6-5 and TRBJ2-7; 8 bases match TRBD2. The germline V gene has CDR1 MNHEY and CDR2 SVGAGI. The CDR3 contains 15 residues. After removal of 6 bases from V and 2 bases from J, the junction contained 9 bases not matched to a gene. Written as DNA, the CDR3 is TGTGCCAGCAGCCCCGGGGTAGCGGGAACCTACGAGCAGTACTTC. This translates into CASSPGVAGTYEQYF.

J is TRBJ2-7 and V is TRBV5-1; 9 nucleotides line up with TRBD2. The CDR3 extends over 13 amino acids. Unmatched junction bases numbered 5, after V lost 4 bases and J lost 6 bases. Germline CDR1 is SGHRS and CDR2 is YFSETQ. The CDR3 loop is CASSVAGEGEQYF. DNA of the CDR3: TGCGCCAGCAGCGTAGCGGGAGAGGGCGAGCAGTACTTC.

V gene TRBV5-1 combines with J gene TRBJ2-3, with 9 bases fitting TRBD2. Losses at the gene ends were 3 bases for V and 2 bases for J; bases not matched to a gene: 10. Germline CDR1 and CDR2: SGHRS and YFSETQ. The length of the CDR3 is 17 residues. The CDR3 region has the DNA TGCGCCAGCAGCTCCTCAACTAGCGGGCACTCCACAGATACGCAGTATTTT. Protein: CASSSSTSGHSTDTQYF.

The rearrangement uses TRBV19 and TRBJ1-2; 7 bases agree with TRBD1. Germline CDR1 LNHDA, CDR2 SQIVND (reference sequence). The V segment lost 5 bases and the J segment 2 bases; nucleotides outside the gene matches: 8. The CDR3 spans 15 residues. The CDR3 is CASSGQTGQNYGYTF. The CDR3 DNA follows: TGTGCCAGTAGTGGTCAGACAGGGCAAAACTATGGCTACACCTTC.

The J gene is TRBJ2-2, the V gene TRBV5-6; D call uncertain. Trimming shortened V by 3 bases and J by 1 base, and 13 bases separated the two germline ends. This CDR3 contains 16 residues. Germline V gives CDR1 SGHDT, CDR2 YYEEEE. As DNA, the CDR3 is TGTGCCAGCAGCTCGGAGAGGCACTTGAACACCGGGGAGCTGTTTTTT. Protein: CASSSERHLNTGELFF.

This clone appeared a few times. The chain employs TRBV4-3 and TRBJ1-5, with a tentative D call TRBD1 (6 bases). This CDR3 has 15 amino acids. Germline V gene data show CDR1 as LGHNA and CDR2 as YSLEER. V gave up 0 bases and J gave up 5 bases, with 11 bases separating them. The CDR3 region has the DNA TGCGCCAGCAGCCAAGATCGACAGGCGGATCAGCCCCAGCATTTT. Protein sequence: CASSQDRQADQPQHF.

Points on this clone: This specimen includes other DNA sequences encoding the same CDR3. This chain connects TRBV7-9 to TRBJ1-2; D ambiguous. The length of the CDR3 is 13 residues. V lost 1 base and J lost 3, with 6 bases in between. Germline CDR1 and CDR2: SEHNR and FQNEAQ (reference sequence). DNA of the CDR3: TGTGCCAGCAGCTTAGACGACTACTATGGCTACACCTTC. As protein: CASSLDDYYGYTF.

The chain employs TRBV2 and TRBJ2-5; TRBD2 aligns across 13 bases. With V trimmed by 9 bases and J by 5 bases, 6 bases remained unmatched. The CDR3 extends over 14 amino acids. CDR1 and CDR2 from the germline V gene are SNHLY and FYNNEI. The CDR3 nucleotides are TGTGCCAGTCCCGGGACTAGCGGGACTGAGACCCAGTACTTC. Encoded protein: CASPGTSGTETQYF.

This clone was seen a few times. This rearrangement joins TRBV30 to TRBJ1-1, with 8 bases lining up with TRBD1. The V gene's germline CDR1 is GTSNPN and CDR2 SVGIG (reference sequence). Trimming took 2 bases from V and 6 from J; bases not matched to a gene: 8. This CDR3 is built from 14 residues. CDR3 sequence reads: CAWSRQGAMAEAFF. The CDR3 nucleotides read TGTGCCTGGAGTCGGCAGGGGGCGATGGCTGAAGCTTTCTTT.

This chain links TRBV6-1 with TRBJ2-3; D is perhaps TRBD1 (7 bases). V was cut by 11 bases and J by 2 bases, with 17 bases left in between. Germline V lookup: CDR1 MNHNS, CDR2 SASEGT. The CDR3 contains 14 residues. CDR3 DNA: TGTGCCGCCGCTGCGGGACAGCACACAGATACGCAGTATTTT. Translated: CAAAAGQHTDTQYF.

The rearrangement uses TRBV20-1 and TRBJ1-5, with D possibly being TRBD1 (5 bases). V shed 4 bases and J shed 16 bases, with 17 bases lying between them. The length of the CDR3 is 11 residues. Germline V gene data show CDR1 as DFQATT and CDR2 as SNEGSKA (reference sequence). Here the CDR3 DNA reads TGCAGTGCTACCCGACCGGGACTTGGTCATTTT. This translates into CSATRPGLGHF.

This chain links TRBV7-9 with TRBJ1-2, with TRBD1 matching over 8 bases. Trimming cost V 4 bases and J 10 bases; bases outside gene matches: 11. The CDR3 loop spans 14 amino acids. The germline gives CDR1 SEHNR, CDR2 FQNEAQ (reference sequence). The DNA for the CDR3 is TGTGCCAGCAGCTCCGAGGACAGGGAAGTGGCCTACACCTTC. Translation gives CASSSEDREVAYTF.

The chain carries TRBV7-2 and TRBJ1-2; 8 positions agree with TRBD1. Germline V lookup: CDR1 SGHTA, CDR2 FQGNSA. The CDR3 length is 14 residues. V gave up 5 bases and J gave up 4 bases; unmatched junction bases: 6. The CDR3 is CASSPTDRGYGYTF. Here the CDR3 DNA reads TGTGCCAGCAGCCCTACCGACAGGGGCTATGGCTACACCTTC.

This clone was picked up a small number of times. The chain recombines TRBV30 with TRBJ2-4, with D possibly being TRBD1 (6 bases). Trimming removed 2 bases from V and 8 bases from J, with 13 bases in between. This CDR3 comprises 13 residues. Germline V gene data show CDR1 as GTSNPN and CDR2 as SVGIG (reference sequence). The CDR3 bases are TGTGCCTGGAGTACCTCAGGGGTTGACATTCAGTACTTC. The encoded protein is CAWSTSGVDIQYF.

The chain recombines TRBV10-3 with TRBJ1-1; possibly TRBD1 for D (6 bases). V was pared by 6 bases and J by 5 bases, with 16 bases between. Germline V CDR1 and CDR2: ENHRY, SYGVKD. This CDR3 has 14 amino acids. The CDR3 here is CAIRETGEETEAFF. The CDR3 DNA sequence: TGTGCCATCAGGGAGACAGGAGAGGAGACTGAAGCTTTCTTT.

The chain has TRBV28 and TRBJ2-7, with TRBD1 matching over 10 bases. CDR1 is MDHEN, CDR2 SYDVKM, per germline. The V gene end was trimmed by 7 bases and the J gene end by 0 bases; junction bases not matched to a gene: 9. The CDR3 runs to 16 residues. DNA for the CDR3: TGTGCCAGCACAACGCCCCGGACAGGGGGCTCCTACGAGCAGTACTTC. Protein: CASTTPRTGGSYEQYF.

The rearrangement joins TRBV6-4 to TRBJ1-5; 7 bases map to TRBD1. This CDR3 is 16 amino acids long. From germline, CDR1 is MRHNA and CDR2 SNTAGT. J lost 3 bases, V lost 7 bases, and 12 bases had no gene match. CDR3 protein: CASKRGRGGVNQPQHF. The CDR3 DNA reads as TGTGCCAGCAAGCGGGGGAGAGGGGGCGTCAATCAGCCCCAGCATTTT.

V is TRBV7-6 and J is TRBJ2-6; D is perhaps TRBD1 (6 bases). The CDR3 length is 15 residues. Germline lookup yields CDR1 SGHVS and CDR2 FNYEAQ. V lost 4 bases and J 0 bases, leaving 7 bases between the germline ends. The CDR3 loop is CASSWGLSGANVLTF. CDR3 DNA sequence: TGTGCCAGCAGCTGGGGGCTCTCTGGGGCCAACGTCCTGACTTTC. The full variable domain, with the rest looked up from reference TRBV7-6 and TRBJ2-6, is GAGVSQSPRYKVTKRGQDVALRCDPISGHVSLYWYRQALGQGPEFLTYFNYEAQQDKSGLPNDRFSAERPEGSISTLTIQRTEQRDSAMYRCASSWGLSGANVLTFGAGSRLTVL.

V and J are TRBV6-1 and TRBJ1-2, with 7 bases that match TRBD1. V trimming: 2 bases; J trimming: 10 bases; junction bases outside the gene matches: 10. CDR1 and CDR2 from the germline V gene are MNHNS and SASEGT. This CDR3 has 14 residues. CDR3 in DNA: TGTGCCAGCAGTGAACGGACAGGTTCACGGGTCTACACCTTC. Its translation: CASSERTGSRVYTF.

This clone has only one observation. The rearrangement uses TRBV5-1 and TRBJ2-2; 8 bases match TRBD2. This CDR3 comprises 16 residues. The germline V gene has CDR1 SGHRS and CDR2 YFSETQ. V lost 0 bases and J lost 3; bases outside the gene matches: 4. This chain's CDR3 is CASSLAPAGDTGELFF. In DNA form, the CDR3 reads TGCGCCAGCAGCTTGGCTCCAGCGGGAGACACCGGGGAGCTGTTTTTT.

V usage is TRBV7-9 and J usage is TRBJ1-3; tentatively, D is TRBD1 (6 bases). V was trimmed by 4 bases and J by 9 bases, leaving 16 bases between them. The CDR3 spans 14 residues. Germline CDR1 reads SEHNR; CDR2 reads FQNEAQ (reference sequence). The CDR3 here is CASSSRRQEATIYF. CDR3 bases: TGTGCCAGCAGCTCCCGTCGACAGGAGGCCACCATATATTTT.

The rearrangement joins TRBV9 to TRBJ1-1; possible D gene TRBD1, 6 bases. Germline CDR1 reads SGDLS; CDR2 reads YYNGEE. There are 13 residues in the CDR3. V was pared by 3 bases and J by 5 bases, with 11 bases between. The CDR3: CASSAHRDTEAFF. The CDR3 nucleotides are TGTGCCAGCAGCGCTCACAGGGATACTGAAGCTTTCTTT.